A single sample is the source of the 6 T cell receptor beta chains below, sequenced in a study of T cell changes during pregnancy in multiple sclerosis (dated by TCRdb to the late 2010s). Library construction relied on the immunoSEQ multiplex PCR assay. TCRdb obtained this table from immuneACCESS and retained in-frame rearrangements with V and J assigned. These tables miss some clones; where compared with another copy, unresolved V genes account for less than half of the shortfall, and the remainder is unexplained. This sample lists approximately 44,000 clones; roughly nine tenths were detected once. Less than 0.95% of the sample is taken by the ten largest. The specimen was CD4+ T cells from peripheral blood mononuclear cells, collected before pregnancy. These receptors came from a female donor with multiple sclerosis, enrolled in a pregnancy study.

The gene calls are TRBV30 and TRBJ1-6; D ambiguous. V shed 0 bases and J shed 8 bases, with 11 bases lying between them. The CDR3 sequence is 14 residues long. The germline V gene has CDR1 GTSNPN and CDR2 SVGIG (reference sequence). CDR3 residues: CAWSVEGRHSPLHF. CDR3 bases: TGTGCCTGGAGTGTAGAGGGCAGGCATTCACCCCTCCACTTT.

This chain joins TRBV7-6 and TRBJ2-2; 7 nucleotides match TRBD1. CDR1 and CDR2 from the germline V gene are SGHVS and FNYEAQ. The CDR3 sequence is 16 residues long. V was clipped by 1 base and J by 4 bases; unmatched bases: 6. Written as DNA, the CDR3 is TGTGCCAGCAGCTTAGAAGGGGGCAGGGGCACCGGGGAGCTGTTTTTT. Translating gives CASSLEGGRGTGELFF. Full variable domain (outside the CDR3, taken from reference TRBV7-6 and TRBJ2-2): GAGVSQSPRYKVTKRGQDVALRCDPISGHVSLYWYRQALGQGPEFLTYFNYEAQQDKSGLPNDRFSAERPEGSISTLTIQRTEQRDSAMYRCASSLEGGRGTGELFFGEGSRLTVL.

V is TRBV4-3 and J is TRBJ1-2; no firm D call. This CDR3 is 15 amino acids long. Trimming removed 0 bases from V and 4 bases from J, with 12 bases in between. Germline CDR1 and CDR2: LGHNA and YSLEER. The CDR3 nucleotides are TGCGCCAGCAGCCAAGATCGATGGAGGGTCTATGGCTACACCTTC. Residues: CASSQDRWRVYGYTF.

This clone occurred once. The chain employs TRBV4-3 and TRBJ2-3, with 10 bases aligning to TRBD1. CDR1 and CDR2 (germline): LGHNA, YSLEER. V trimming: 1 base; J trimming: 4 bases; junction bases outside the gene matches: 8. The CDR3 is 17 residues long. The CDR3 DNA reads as TGCGCCAGCAGCCAAGCTCGACAGGGGGCGCTGGCAGATACGCAGTATTTT. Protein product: CASSQARQGALADTQYF.

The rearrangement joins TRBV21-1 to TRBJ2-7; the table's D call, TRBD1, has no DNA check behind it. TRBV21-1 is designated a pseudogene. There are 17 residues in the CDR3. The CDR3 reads CASSKAHTALESYEQYF. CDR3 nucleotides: TGTGCCAGCAGCAAAGCGCATACAGCTCTCGAATCCTACGAGCAGTACTTC.

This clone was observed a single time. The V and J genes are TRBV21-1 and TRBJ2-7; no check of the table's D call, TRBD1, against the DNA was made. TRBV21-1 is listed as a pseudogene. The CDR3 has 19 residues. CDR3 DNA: TGTGCCAGCAGCAAAGCCTGTAGGGGCCAAACAGGGGTGGTTTACGAGCAGTACTTC. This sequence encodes CASSKACRGQTGVVYEQYF.